One sample yielded the 23 T cell receptor beta chains listed below, sequenced in a study of blood T cell repertoires in COVID-19. Clones were sequenced by immunoSEQ multiplex PCR, and TCRdb holds only the in-frame ones, with some missing. The table includes some 120,000 clones, 90% detected once. Sample: peripheral blood. The receptors were gathered from a man aged 55 to 70 with COVID-19, enrolled during active disease.

The rearrangement joins TRBV24-1 to TRBJ2-3; 12 positions match TRBD1. The ends lost 4 bases at V and 3 bases at J; junction bases unmatched: 4. The CDR3 is 16 residues long. From germline, CDR1 is KGHDR and CDR2 SFDVKD. CDR3 DNA sequence: TGTGCCACCAGTGACCCGGGACAGGGGGCAACAGATACGCAGTATTTT. Its translation is CATSDPGQGATDTQYF.

The chain joins TRBV6-5 to TRBJ2-7; tentatively, D is TRBD2 (6 bases). CDR1 and CDR2 (germline): MNHEY, SVGAGI. Trimming pared 6 bases from V and 6 bases from J, leaving 21 bases between. The CDR3 runs 15 residues. As DNA, the CDR3 is TGTGCCAGCAGCCCCGCGGGGCTGCTCCACCTCGAGCAGTACTTC. It codes for CASSPAGLLHLEQYF.

The chain carries TRBV10-1 and TRBJ1-4, with TRBD1 as a possible D gene (6 bases). Trimming took off 2 bases at V and 7 bases at J, with 11 bases between the two ends. CDR1 WNHNN and CDR2 SYGVQD come from the germline V gene (reference sequence). This CDR3 has 14 amino acids. The CDR3: CASSETGRIEKLFF. In DNA form, the CDR3 reads TGCGCCAGCAGTGAGACAGGGAGAATTGAAAAACTGTTTTTT.

The V gene is TRBV6-1, the J gene TRBJ1-5; D is uncertain. The CDR3 spans 11 residues. V lost 3 bases, J lost 9 bases, and 6 bases lay in between. CDR1 and CDR2 (germline): MNHNS, SASEGT. The CDR3 DNA reads as TGTGCCAGCAGTGACGGTCGGCCCCAGCATTTT. Protein product: CASSDGRPQHF.

This chain uses TRBV7-3 with TRBJ2-3; no reliable D call. V was pared by 4 bases and J by 0 bases, with 8 bases between. The CDR3 is 14 residues long. Per the germline V gene, CDR1 is SGHTA and CDR2 is FQGTGA. The DNA of the CDR3 is TGTGCCAGCAGCTATCAGCGTAGCACAGATACGCAGTATTTT. Its translation is CASSYQRSTDTQYF.

The J gene is TRBJ1-6, the V gene TRBV7-3; D not certain. The ends were cut back, 1 base at V and 5 bases at J, with 21 bases in the middle. Germline V gene data show CDR1 as SGHTA and CDR2 as FQGTGA. CDR3 length: 19 amino acids. CDR3 nucleotides: TGTGCCAGCAGCTTAAGAGATAGAGGGTCTCGGCGCCATAATTCACCCCTCCACTTT. As protein: CASSLRDRGSRRHNSPLHF. The full variable domain, with the rest looked up from reference TRBV7-3 and TRBJ1-6, is GAGVSQTPSNKVTEKGKYVELRCDPISGHTALYWYRQSLGQGPEFLIYFQGTGAADDSGLPNDRFFAVRPEGSVSTLKIQRTERGDSAVYLCASSLRDRGSRRHNSPLHFGNGTRLTVT.

The rearrangement joins TRBV6-5 to TRBJ1-1; 7 bases fit TRBD1. CDR1 is MNHEY and CDR2 is SVGAGI in the germline V gene. With V trimmed by 6 bases and J by 0 bases, 4 bases remained unmatched. This CDR3 comprises 14 residues. The CDR3 reads CASSLTGLNTEAFF. The CDR3 nucleotides read TGTGCCAGCAGCCTGACAGGGTTGAACACTGAAGCTTTCTTT.

This chain joins TRBV7-2 and TRBJ2-7; TRBD1 matches 7 bases. Germline CDR1 reads SGHTA; CDR2 reads FQGNSA. V shed 4 bases and J 3 bases; nucleotides not matched to a gene: 6. The CDR3 covers 14 residues. CDR3 nucleotide sequence: TGTGCCAGCAGCTCACAGACAGGGAGCTACGAGCAGTACTTC. Protein product: CASSSQTGSYEQYF.

The chain couples TRBV7-9 to TRBJ1-3; TRBD1 aligns across 11 bases. The germline V gene encodes CDR1 SEHNR and CDR2 FQNEAQ (reference sequence). The V segment lost 5 bases and the J segment 0 bases; nucleotides outside the gene matches: 6. The CDR3 totals 17 residues. CDR3 protein: CASSDGTGGISGNTIYF. DNA of the CDR3: TGTGCCAGCAGCGACGGGACAGGGGGTATCTCTGGAAACACCATATATTTT.

The chain is built from TRBV21-1 and TRBJ2-1; TRBD1 reflects the table's D call only, with no check against the DNA. TRBV21-1 is noted as a pseudogene. This CDR3 contains 18 residues. The CDR3 spells CASSKEGTGVFSYNEQFF. CDR3 DNA: TGTGCCAGCAGCAAAGAAGGGACAGGGGTTTTCAGCTACAATGAGCAGTTCTTC.

The J gene is TRBJ2-2, the V gene TRBV2; D is undetermined. The germline gives CDR1 SNHLY, CDR2 FYNNEI. V lost 7 bases and J 5 bases, leaving 17 bases between the germline ends. The CDR3 covers 15 residues. CDR3 in DNA: TGTGCCAGCACGGCATTGGCTAGTGGGACCGGGGAGCTGTTTTTT. It is translated as CASTALASGTGELFF.

This chain links TRBV7-9 with TRBJ1-2; a possible D gene is TRBD1 (6 bases). Trimming took off 8 bases at V and 8 bases at J, with 15 bases between the two ends. This CDR3 spans 12 amino acids. From germline, CDR1 is SEHNR and CDR2 FQNEAQ (reference sequence). CDR3 sequence: CASVRQEYGYTF. The CDR3 coding sequence is TGTGCCAGCGTGAGACAGGAGTACGGCTACACCTTC.

The J gene is TRBJ1-5, the V gene TRBV3-1 (or the pseudogene TRBV3-2), with D hard to call. V dropped 1 base and J dropped 0 bases, with 7 bases sitting between them. The CDR3 length is 15 residues. Germline V gene sequence: CDR1 LGHDT, CDR2 YNNKEL (reference sequence). The CDR3 DNA reads TGTGCCAGCAGCCAAGGGAGCTATAGCAATCAGCCCCAGCATTTT. This translates into CASSQGSYSNQPQHF.

This clone was observed a single time. The DNA of the CDR3 is TGTGCCAGCAGCTTAATTGCCGGGAGCGACGAGCAGTACTTC. This encodes CASSLIAGSDEQYF. V and J are TRBV7-3 and TRBJ2-7, with D perhaps TRBD2 (6 bases). Trimming pared 1 base from V and 5 bases from J, leaving 12 bases between. The CDR3 is 14 amino acids. Germline CDR1 reads SGHTA; CDR2 reads FQGTGA.

The table lists this clone with a few counts. The V and J genes are TRBV25-1 and TRBJ2-1, with 11 bases identical to TRBD2. This CDR3 spans 14 amino acids. CDR1 is MGHDK, CDR2 SYGVNS, per germline. Trimming at V came to 4 bases and at J to 10 bases, leaving 6 bases not matched to a gene. CDR3 DNA: TGTGCCAGCAGTGTAGCGGGAGGGCAAGTAGAGCAGTTCTTC. This gives the protein CASSVAGGQVEQFF.

The chain carries TRBV6-6 and TRBJ1-2; 12 positions agree with TRBD1. The V segment lost 10 bases and the J segment 7 bases; nucleotides outside the gene matches: 10. The germline V gene encodes CDR1 MNHNY and CDR2 SVGAGI (reference sequence). The CDR3 covers 14 residues. CDR3 in amino acids: CAIRRDRGLGGYTF. CDR3 bases: TGTGCCATTCGAAGGGACAGGGGGCTTGGTGGCTACACCTTC.

This sequence joins TRBV3-1 (or the pseudogene TRBV3-2) and TRBJ2-3; 8 nucleotides line up with TRBD2. After removal of 3 bases from V and 7 bases from J, the junction contained 12 bases not matched to a gene. Germline CDR1 LGHDT, CDR2 YNNKEL (reference sequence). The length of the CDR3 is 16 residues. In DNA, the CDR3 is TGTGCCAGCAGCCATACGACGGGAGGGCCCCGACATACGCAGTATTTT. It translates to CASSHTTGGPRHTQYF.

V usage is TRBV19 and J usage is TRBJ1-6; no firm D call. This CDR3 is 15 amino acids long. Germline CDR1 is LNHDA and CDR2 is SQIVND (reference sequence). The CDR3 protein is CIVPESRTPNSPLHF. The CDR3, as DNA: TGTATTGTCCCCGAGTCCCGAACCCCTAATTCACCCCTCCACTTT.

The rearrangement joins TRBV9 to TRBJ1-1; the D gene is possibly TRBD1 (6 bases). V was pared by 2 bases and J by 1 base, with 9 bases between. This CDR3 region has 14 residues. Germline assignment: CDR1 SGDLS and CDR2 YYNGEE. The CDR3 is CASSVTDRNTEAFF. Written as DNA, the CDR3 is TGTGCCAGCAGCGTGACGGACAGGAACACTGAAGCTTTCTTT.

This sequence joins TRBV7-8 and TRBJ2-5, with 8 bases aligning to TRBD2. The ends lost 1 base at V and 4 bases at J; junction bases unmatched: 17. CDR1 and CDR2 (germline): SGHVS, FQNEAQ. This CDR3 has 19 amino acids. The CDR3 DNA sequence: TGTGCCAGCAGCTTAGGCCTCGGAGGGACTAGAGGCGTCGGAGAGACCCAGTACTTC. Amino acid sequence: CASSLGLGGTRGVGETQYF.

The J gene is TRBJ2-7, the V gene TRBV10-3; D is uncertain. This CDR3 is built from 14 residues. V was trimmed by 0 bases and J by 3 bases, leaving 9 bases between them. Per the germline V gene, CDR1 is ENHRY and CDR2 is SYGVKD. The chain's CDR3 is CAISESMANYEQYF. CDR3 bases: TGTGCCATCAGTGAGTCTATGGCCAACTACGAGCAGTACTTC.

The V and J genes are TRBV2 and TRBJ2-4; 11 nucleotides agree with TRBD2. CDR1 is SNHLY and CDR2 is FYNNEI in the germline V gene. The CDR3 runs 14 residues. Trimming at V came to 5 bases and at J to 12 bases, leaving 9 bases not matched to a gene. The CDR3 loop reads CASSPLTSGGHQYF. The CDR3 nucleotides read TGTGCCAGCAGTCCGCTAACTAGCGGGGGCCATCAGTACTTC.

The chain combines TRBV18 with TRBJ1-5; 7 bases are shared with TRBD1. CDR3 size: 14 residues. Germline CDR1 KGHSH, CDR2 LQKENI. The V gene end was trimmed by 5 bases and the J gene end by 5 bases; junction bases not matched to a gene: 6. The CDR3 sequence is CASSEGGGDQPQHF. The CDR3, as DNA: TGTGCCAGCTCAGAAGGAGGGGGCGATCAGCCCCAGCATTTT. The full variable domain, its missing parts supplied by reference TRBV18 and TRBJ1-5, is NAGVMQNPRHLVRRRGQEARLRCSPMKGHSHVYWYRQLPEEGLKFMVYLQKENIIDESGMPKERFSAEFPKEGPSILRIQQVVRGDSAAYFCASSEGGGDQPQHFGDGTRLSIL.